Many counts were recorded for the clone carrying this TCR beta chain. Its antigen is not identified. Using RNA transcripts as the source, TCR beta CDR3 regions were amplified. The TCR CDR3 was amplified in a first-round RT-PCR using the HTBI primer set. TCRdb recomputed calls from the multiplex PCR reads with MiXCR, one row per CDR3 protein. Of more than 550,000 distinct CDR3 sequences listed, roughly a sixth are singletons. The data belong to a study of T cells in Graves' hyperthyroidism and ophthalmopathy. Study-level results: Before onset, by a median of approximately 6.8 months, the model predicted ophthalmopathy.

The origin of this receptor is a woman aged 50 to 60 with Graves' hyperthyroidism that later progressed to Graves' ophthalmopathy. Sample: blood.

CDR3 in DNA: TGTGCCAGCAGCGAACAGGGACACGTGAGCTCTGGAAACACCATATATTTT. It yields the protein CASSEQGHVSSGNTIYF. The chain has TRBV12-3 or TRBV12-4 and TRBJ1-3; the D gene is possibly TRBD1 (6 bases). V lost 6 bases and J lost 0, with 18 bases in between. CDR3 length: 17 amino acids.